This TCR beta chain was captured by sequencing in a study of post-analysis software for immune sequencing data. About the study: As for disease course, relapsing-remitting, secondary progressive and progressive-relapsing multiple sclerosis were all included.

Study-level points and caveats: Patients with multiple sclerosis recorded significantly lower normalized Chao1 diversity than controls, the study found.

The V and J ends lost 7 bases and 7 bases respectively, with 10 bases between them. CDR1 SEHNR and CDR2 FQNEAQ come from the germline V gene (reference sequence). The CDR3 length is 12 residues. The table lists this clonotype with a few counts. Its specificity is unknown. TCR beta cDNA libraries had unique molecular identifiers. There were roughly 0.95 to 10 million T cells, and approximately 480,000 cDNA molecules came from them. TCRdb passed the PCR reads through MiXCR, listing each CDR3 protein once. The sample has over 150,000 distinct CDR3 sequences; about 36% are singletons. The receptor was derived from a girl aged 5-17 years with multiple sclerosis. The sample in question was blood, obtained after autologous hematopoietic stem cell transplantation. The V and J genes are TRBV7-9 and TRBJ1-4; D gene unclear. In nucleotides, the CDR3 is TGTGCCAGCACCGGACTCCCTGAAAAACTGTTTTTT. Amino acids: CASTGLPEKLFF. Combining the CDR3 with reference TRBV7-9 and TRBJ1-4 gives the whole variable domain DTGVSQNPRHKITKRGQNVTFRCDPISEHNRLYWYRQTLGQGPEFLTYFQNEAQLEKSRLLSDRFSAERPKGSFSTLEIQRTEQGDSAMYLCASTGLPEKLFFGSGTQLSVL.